This T cell receptor beta chain was observed in a study of T cell responses to AZD1222 COVID-19 vaccine (dated by TCRdb to the early 2020s). Turning to the overall study: AZD1222 recipients whose second dose came at about 4 weeks and those whose second dose came at about 12 weeks were combined into one group, since spike-specific TCR depth and breadth did not differ between the two schedules. TCR sequencing covered roughly 230 trial participants: 200 to 220 given two doses of AZD1222 and about 26 given two doses of MenACWY control vaccine. Enrollment into the trials was organized by age into subgroups of 18-55, 56-69 and 70-plus years, and those subgroups contained approximately 150, 30 and 60 TCR-sequenced participants, respectively.

The time point label of this sample denotes: baseline before first vaccination. Samples from vaccinated people were obtained from the UK trials COV001 and COV002, which included a single-blind randomized controlled phase 2/3 trial of AZD1222 (ChAdOx1 nCoV-19) in healthy adults. For TCRbeta chain sequencing, PBMC samples from trial participants were taken at day 0 and at day 28 after the second dose. Findings and caveats that apply to the study as a whole: Only 5 to 7 AZD1222 recipients were SARS-CoV-2 seropositive at baseline, limiting conclusions about previously exposed vaccinees. Participants were mostly white British and included more females than males, and it was suggested by the authors that clonal diversity may have been underestimated. In the small 56-69-year group, the increase in depth fell short of significance, most likely because of low power. Reportedly, close to half of the unique spike-specific TCRs recognized epitopes lying outside the regions that are mutated in the B.1.351 and B.1.1.7 variants. A significant rise in spike-specific TCR breadth and depth was observed after two AZD1222 doses relative to day 0 and relative to MenACWY recipients. The whole spike protein was spanned by vaccine-associated CD4 TCRs, and dominant responses were seen in regions 160-218 and 743-854. Because no day 14 peak-response samples were available, repertoires were characterized only after the peak T cell response.

The CDR3 regions of human TCRbeta chains were subjected to immunosequencing. The source study handled its data this way. Repertoire TCRs were matched against a reference library of SARS-CoV-2-specific TCRs generated with the MIRA antigen-specificity platform. Breadth was defined as the fraction of unique TCRs that were SARS-CoV-2-associated. Depth was defined as the fraction of total T cells that were SARS-CoV-2-associated. Each spike-specific TCR was assigned to its reactive spike region and to a CD4 or CD8 class using the MIRA data. Log10-transformed breadth and depth values were compared by one-way ANOVA with Sidak's multiple comparisons tests. The table was pulled from immuneACCESS by TCRdb, which kept in-frame rearrangements only. Such tables lose some clones; where checked, under half of the loss comes from unresolved V genes, and the rest has no known cause. V, J and clone size are taken as reported in that table, and D and trimming were inferred from the DNA itself. The sample table records approximately 160,000 clones; around 89% of these occur just once. The top ten clonotypes cover around 2.2% of the sample.

As concerns this clone: Its antigen is unknown. Qualities for individual bases were not recorded, and no much larger clone is one base off.

The germline V gene gives CDR1 as SGHTA and CDR2 as FQGTGA. Compared with germline, V lacks 2 bases and J lacks 6 bases; bases without a gene match: 9. The CDR3 starts with the cysteine, ends with the phenylalanine, and has 16 residues. Just CDR3 DNA is preserved here, 48 bases in frame from base 1. The sequence is built from TRBV7-3 and TRBJ2-2; TRBD2 matches 7 bases in the middle. This receptor was obtained from an adult in good health. The sample here was peripheral blood, taken on day 0 of AZD1222 vaccination. The base sequence is TGTGCCAGCAGCTTATCTTCCGGGAGGATCGCCGGGGAGCTGTTTTTT. Translation gives CASSLSSGRIAGELFF.